This TCR beta chain comes out of a study of post-analysis software for immune sequencing data. With respect to this clonotype: Its target is not known.

Each TCR beta cDNA library carried unique molecular identifiers. Each CDR3 protein is one row after TCRdb ran MiXCR on the PCR reads. This sample has 350,000 to 450,000 distinct CDR3 sequences, with 30% to 40% found just once. Overall study results and limits: A significant reduction in normalized Chao1 diversity was observed in multiple sclerosis patients versus controls. Four or five TRBV segments, TRBV5-6, TRBV5-1 and TRBV20-1 among them, were found more frequent in patients than controls.

Germline lookup yields CDR1 MNHEY and CDR2 SVGAGI. The CDR3 is 14 residues long. V dropped 5 bases and J dropped 7 bases, with 15 bases sitting between them. Material for sequencing was blood. The rearrangement joins TRBV6-5 to TRBJ1-5; D may be TRBD1 (6 bases). This TCR came from a girl aged 2-10 years with multiple sclerosis. The CDR3 region has the DNA TGTGCCAGCAGTCCAAGGGGGACTTTCCAGCCCCAGCATTTT. It translates to CASSPRGTFQPQHF.